This entry describes one TCR beta chain. Its antigen is undetermined. This entry is derived from a study of T-cell reconstitution after alpha-beta-depleted transplantation in children. General observations from the study: It was newly produced T cells that mostly accounted for T-cell counts and diversity one year after transplant.

The authors prepared the TCRbeta library with unique molecular identifiers. TCRdb ran MiXCR on the PCR reads and lists one entry per CDR3 protein. The sample has about 6,100 distinct CDR3 sequences, around 15% seen once; the top ten hold around 12%. The sequence was obtained from a male patient between 5 and 17 years old who had a stem cell transplant for acute myeloid leukemia, so the T cells may come from the graft donor. Sequenced material: PBMCs, mostly from graft donor cells, taken 60 days after TCRalphabeta/CD19-depleted stem cell transplant.

CDR3 protein: CSASPDGGYNQPQHF. Here the CDR3 DNA reads TGCAGTGCTAGCCCGGACGGGGGTTACAATCAGCCCCAGCATTTT. J is TRBJ1-5 and V is TRBV20-1; TRBD1 is a possible D gene (5 bases). Germline V gene lookup returns CDR1 DFQATT and CDR2 SNEGSKA (reference sequence). The CDR3 is made up of 15 amino acids. The V gene lost 3 bases and the J gene lost 3 bases, with 15 bases spanning the gap.